This T cell receptor beta chain was recovered during a study of PD-1 blockade in mismatch repair-deficient tumors. General study results and limits: After pembrolizumab, tumor-resident clones rose rapidly, then generally contracted before radiologic responses.

The TCR-sequenced patients were a few responders to pembrolizumab. Trimming shortened V by 4 bases and J by 1 base, and 11 bases separated the two germline ends. The CDR3 has 14 residues. Germline V lookup: CDR1 SGHRS, CDR2 YFSETQ. Note on this clone: Its target is unknown.

TCRdb's copy holds only in-frame clones and misses some; the assay was immunoSEQ multiplex PCR. Here the sample spans 95,000 to 150,000 clones, about 88% being singletons. The chain employs TRBV5-1 and TRBJ1-1; D gene ambiguous. Sequencing used peripheral blood, obtained 44 weeks after starting pembrolizumab. The clonotype was recovered from an adult with mismatch repair-deficient cancer. The CDR3 reads CASSPQSENTEAFF. The CDR3 DNA reads as TGCGCCAGCAGCCCGCAATCTGAGAACACTGAAGCTTTCTTT.